Below, 6 T cell receptor beta chains from the same sample are listed, as sequenced in a study of blood T cell repertoires in COVID-19. The repertoire was sequenced with immunoSEQ multiplex PCR; TCRdb's copy has only in-frame clones and lacks some. The data contain more than 350,000 clones, 85% to 90% of them singletons. Sequencing input: PBMCs or T cells enriched from blood (not recorded which). The source of these receptors is a man aged 18 to 30 who had recovered from COVID-19.

The chain uses TRBV29-1 and TRBJ1-1; a weak D match, TRBD1 (6 bases). CDR3 length: 13 amino acids. Trimming removed 6 bases at V and 2 bases at J, with 13 bases between. CDR1 and CDR2 (germline): SQVTM, ANQGSEA. The CDR3 nucleotides are TGCAGCGTCCTTTCAGGGGTTAACACTGAAGCTTTCTTT. Its translation: CSVLSGVNTEAFF.

The J gene is TRBJ1-5, the V gene TRBV27, with TRBD1 matching over 7 bases. This CDR3 region has 15 residues. The junction had 4 bases not matched to a gene; V was cut back by 0 bases and J by 5 bases. The germline V gene has CDR1 MNHEY and CDR2 SMNVEV (reference sequence). The DNA of the CDR3 is TGTGCCAGCAGTTTATCCGGGACAGCTTATCAGCCCCAGCATTTT. Its protein product is CASSLSGTAYQPQHF.

V is TRBV24-1 and J is TRBJ1-2; D is perhaps TRBD1 (6 bases). The CDR3 spans 13 residues. Trimming took off 4 bases at V and 8 bases at J, with 13 bases between the two ends. Germline values: CDR1 KGHDR, CDR2 SFDVKD. Here the CDR3 reads CATSDPGHMGYTF. The CDR3 region has the DNA TGTGCCACCAGTGACCCGGGACACATGGGCTACACCTTC.

The J gene is TRBJ2-7, the V gene TRBV7-2, with D perhaps matching TRBD1 (6 bases). V lost 2 bases and J lost 3, with 14 bases in between. This CDR3 spans 15 amino acids. Germline V gene data show CDR1 as SGHTA and CDR2 as FQGNSA. This CDR3 reads CASSLLGGFGYEQYF. CDR3 coding DNA: TGTGCCAGCAGCTTACTAGGGGGATTTGGCTACGAGCAGTACTTC.

The chain has TRBV28 and TRBJ1-1; D is unclear. Germline V gene data show CDR1 as MDHEN and CDR2 as SYDVKM. This CDR3 comprises 13 residues. Trimming shortened V by 7 bases and J by 1 base, and 10 bases separated the two germline ends. CDR3 in DNA: TGTGCCAGCATGGAGGGCGCGAACACTGAAGCTTTCTTT. As protein: CASMEGANTEAFF.

The chain employs TRBV4-1 and TRBJ2-3; the D is unclear. Germline V gene lookup returns CDR1 MGHRA and CDR2 YSYEKL. Trimming stripped 3 bases from V and 0 bases from J, with 10 bases between. This CDR3 has 15 amino acids. The CDR3 loop is CASSHSGFSTDTQYF. The CDR3 nucleotides are TGCGCCAGCAGCCACTCCGGGTTTAGCACAGATACGCAGTATTTT.